This TCR beta chain came from a study of cytomegalovirus exposure and HLA in healthy donors. PCR was performed using 60 Vbeta and 13 Jbeta primers. Produced via immunoSEQ multiplex PCR; TCRdb's table is partial and in-frame only. The data show roughly 120,000 clones, roughly 78% seen once. The ends were cut back, 4 bases at V and 6 bases at J, with 13 bases in the middle. The CDR3 length is 13 residues. CDR1 is MDHEN and CDR2 is SYDVKM in the germline V gene. This clone was recorded once. This TCR was recovered from a young man in good health and CMV-seronegative. Sequenced: PBMCs. The gene calls are TRBV28 and TRBJ2-7, with D tentatively TRBD1 (5 bases). CDR3 bases: TGTGCCAGCAGTTACAGGTTTCGTTCCGAGCAGTACTTC. It yields the protein CASSYRFRSEQYF.